The T cell receptor (beta chain) described here comes from a study of memory CD4+ T cells and cytomegalovirus serostatus. Study background: Donors were healthy Belgian adults, 9 or 10 CMV seropositive and about two dozen seronegative. Study observations and caveats: Repertoires predicted CMV serostatus with median bootstrapped AUC of about 0.95.

The sort gate was single viable CD3+CD4+CD8-CD45RO+ cells for memory CD4+ T cells. Serum IgG to CMV pp150, pp28, p38 and p52 defined serostatus. Positive selection with CD4 microbeads enriched total CD4+ T cells. Profiled with immunoSEQ multiplex PCR; TCRdb holds only in-frame clones, not every one. This table has around 76,000 clones, 75% to 85% appearing once. This clone was observed a few times. The antigen remains unidentified. Germline lookup yields CDR1 SQVTM and CDR2 ANQGSEA. The J segment lost 4 bases and the V segment lost 7 bases, leaving 11 bases of the junction unmatched. This CDR3 region has 15 residues.

This clonotype originated in an adult in good health and CMV-seropositive. Sequencing was performed on memory CD4+ T cells from blood. The genes are TRBV29-1 and TRBJ2-2; TRBD2 agrees at 8 bases. The DNA of the CDR3 is TGCAGCGCAAACCGACGGGGGGGCGGCACCGGGGAGCTGTTTTTT. Translation: CSANRRGGGTGELFF.